This paragraph covers one T cell receptor (beta chain) sequence. What it binds is not known. The sample is drawn from a study of T cell responses to AZD1222 COVID-19 vaccine. The study's findings and limits: Compared with day 0, the breadth and depth of the Spike-specific TCR repertoire rose significantly after two doses of AZD1222. It should be noted that donors were predominantly white British and more often female, and clonal diversity was possibly underestimated.

The CDR3 runs to 15 residues. Germline-derived CDR1 and CDR2 are KGHSH and LQKENI. V gave up 2 bases and J gave up 8 bases; unmatched junction bases: 7. Repertoires were generated with immunoSEQ multiplex PCR, while TCRdb's copy carries only in-frame clones and drops some. The repertoire holds about 150,000 clones, 75% to 95% seen once, with 3.2% in the top ten. The specimen was peripheral blood, collected 28 days after the second AZD1222 dose. This sequence originates from an adult who received the AZD1222 COVID-19 vaccine. This chain connects TRBV18 to TRBJ2-1; TRBD1 matches 9 bases. The DNA of the CDR3 is TGTGCCAGCTCACCAGACAGGGGGAGGTCGGATGAGCAGTTCTTC. This sequence encodes CASSPDRGRSDEQFF.